This T cell receptor beta chain was observed in a study of T cell changes during pregnancy in multiple sclerosis. This CDR3 is built from 15 residues. Per the germline V gene, CDR1 is LGHNA and CDR2 is YSLEER. Trimming took 5 bases from V and 2 from J; bases not matched to a gene: 6. Some clones are missing from TCRdb's copy, which holds only in-frame ones; the method was immunoSEQ multiplex PCR. This repertoire shows under 130,000 clones, roughly 92% found once; its top ten account for 0.75% to 0.95%. This clone was seen once. Material: peripheral blood, obtained after pregnancy. The TCR originated in a female donor with multiple sclerosis, enrolled in a pregnancy study. V gene TRBV4-3 combines with J gene TRBJ2-3; TRBD2 agrees at 8 bases. The CDR3 nucleotides are TGCGCCAGCAGCTATAGCGGGGAGGTCACAGATACGCAGTATTTT. Its protein is CASSYSGEVTDTQYF.